This passage covers 26 T cell receptor beta chains from one sample sequenced in a study of blood T cell repertoires in COVID-19. Here immunoSEQ multiplex PCR was the method, and the copy in TCRdb shows in-frame clones only, minus some. Of 110,000 or so clones in the sample, more than 80% were seen once. Sample: peripheral blood. The receptor set was obtained from an older woman with COVID-19, enrolled during active disease.

The V call is TRBV7-3, the J call TRBJ2-1; 8 nucleotides align to TRBD1. Trimming took 6 bases from V and 2 from J; bases not matched to a gene: 9. This CDR3 contains 16 residues. The germline V gene has CDR1 SGHTA and CDR2 FQGTGA. The CDR3: CASSSIYRGTYNEQFF. CDR3 coding DNA: TGTGCCAGCAGTTCGATATACAGGGGGACCTACAATGAGCAGTTCTTC.

The chain is built from TRBV15 and TRBJ1-2; D call uncertain. V was shortened by 0 bases and J by 6 bases, with 17 bases between the two germline ends. The germline gives CDR1 LNHNV, CDR2 YYDKDF (reference sequence). The CDR3 spans 16 residues. The CDR3 region has the DNA TGTGCCACCAGCAGAGACCCCAACTACGGGGTGAATGGCTACACCTTC. The encoded protein is CATSRDPNYGVNGYTF.

The chain is built from TRBV29-1 and TRBJ2-7; unclear D gene. CDR1 and CDR2 (germline): SQVTM, ANQGSEA. V shed 4 bases and J shed 0 bases, with 7 bases lying between them. The CDR3 spans 12 residues. CDR3 bases: TGCAGCGTTGCACAACCCTCCTACGAGCAGTACTTC. Protein product: CSVAQPSYEQYF.

The chain has TRBV6-5 and TRBJ1-2; a weak D match, TRBD1 (5 bases). With 0 bases removed from V and 8 bases from J, the gap between germline ends came to 13 bases. Germline V gene data show CDR1 as MNHEY and CDR2 as SVGAGI. The CDR3 runs to 14 residues. The CDR3 nucleotides read TGTGCCAGCAGTTACTCCTCAGGGACTGGGGGCTACACCTTC. Protein: CASSYSSGTGGYTF.

The CDR3 DNA sequence: TGTGCCAGCAGCCAAAAAGCGGGACGCACAGATACGCAGTATTTT. Translated, it gives CASSQKAGRTDTQYF. The rearrangement uses TRBV3-1 (or the pseudogene TRBV3-2) and TRBJ2-3; TRBD2 matches at 7 bases. The germline CDR1 and CDR2 sequences are LGHDT and YNNKEL (reference sequence). CDR3 length equals 15 residues. J gave up 1 base and V 2 bases, and 3 bases lay outside the gene matches.

This clone showed up just a few times. The rearrangement joins TRBV5-1 to TRBJ1-2, with no clear D. Germline values: CDR1 SGHRS, CDR2 YFSETQ. V was trimmed by 1 base and J by 4 bases, leaving 5 bases between them. The CDR3 runs 12 residues. CDR3: CASSLNGYGYTF. The CDR3 coding sequence is TGCGCCAGCAGCTTGAACGGCTATGGCTACACCTTC.

This clone came up once. The V gene is TRBV15, the J gene TRBJ2-5; TRBD2 matches at 8 bases. Germline CDR1 is LNHNV and CDR2 is YYDKDF (reference sequence). The V gene end was trimmed by 1 base and the J gene end by 4 bases; junction bases not matched to a gene: 23. The CDR3 sequence is 21 residues long. The CDR3 DNA sequence: TGTGCCACCAGCAGAGTCCCCTCCCCGGGGGGGGCCTATAACGTGAGAGAGACCCAGTACTTC. Translating it yields CATSRVPSPGGAYNVRETQYF.

The rearrangement joins TRBV6-5 to TRBJ1-1, with D maybe TRBD1 (5 bases). V lost 0 bases and J lost 1, with 9 bases in between. CDR1 is MNHEY and CDR2 is SVGAGI in the germline V gene. This CDR3 has 15 amino acids. Here the CDR3 reads CASSYSGGENTEAFF. DNA for the CDR3: TGTGCCAGCAGTTACTCCGGGGGAGAGAACACTGAAGCTTTCTTT.

The chain joins TRBV2 to TRBJ1-2; TRBD1 is a possible D gene (5 bases). CDR1 and CDR2 from the germline V gene are SNHLY and FYNNEI. V was cut by 3 bases and J by 2 bases, with 7 bases left in between. CDR3 size: 13 residues. The CDR3 DNA reads TGTGCCAGCAGTGAGGGGGGAAACTATGGCTACACCTTC. It specifies CASSEGGNYGYTF.

This chain connects TRBV19 to TRBJ1-5; a possible D gene is TRBD1 (6 bases). This CDR3 has 13 amino acids. Trimming stripped 9 bases from V and 3 bases from J, with 12 bases between. Germline V lookup: CDR1 LNHDA, CDR2 SQIVND (reference sequence). The CDR3 DNA reads TGTGCCAGCAGAGGACAGTACAATCAGCCCCAGCATTTT. Protein product: CASRGQYNQPQHF.

The chain recombines TRBV5-6 with TRBJ1-2; D gene unclear. The CDR3 consists of 13 residues. Per the germline V gene, CDR1 is SGHDT and CDR2 is YYEEEE. V was clipped by 0 bases and J by 6 bases, with 9 bases between them. CDR3 sequence (DNA): TGTGCCAGCAGCTTGGTTGGCGGCAATGGCTACACCTTC. It specifies CASSLVGGNGYTF.

This chain uses TRBV7-3 with TRBJ2-1; 13 bases align to TRBD2. This CDR3 is built from 15 residues. V dropped 5 bases and J dropped 12; count of bases not matched to a gene: 10. Per the germline V gene, CDR1 is SGHTA and CDR2 is FQGTGA. The CDR3 nucleotides read TGTGCCAGCAGCCAAGGACTAGCGGGGGCCCCTTTGCAGTTCTTC. It specifies CASSQGLAGAPLQFF.

This chain uses TRBV12-3 or TRBV12-4 with TRBJ1-2; no firm D call. Trimming shortened V by 6 bases and J by 4 bases, and 12 bases separated the two germline ends. The CDR3 consists of 13 residues. This CDR3 reads CASRRLGGYGYTF. DNA for the CDR3: TGTGCCAGCAGGCGCTTAGGCGGCTATGGCTACACCTTC.

The chain links TRBV19 to TRBJ1-2; TRBD1 is a possible D gene (5 bases). The CDR3 length is 14 residues. Germline CDR1 and CDR2: LNHDA and SQIVND (reference sequence). V was clipped by 5 bases and J by 5 bases, with 15 bases between them. The CDR3 here is CASSPFAGPYGYTF. CDR3 bases: TGTGCCAGTAGTCCCTTTGCAGGGCCTTATGGCTACACCTTC. Variable domain in full (rest from reference TRBV19 and TRBJ1-2): DGGITQSPKYLFRKEGQNVTLSCEQNLNHDAMYWYRQDPGQGLRLIYYSQIVNDFQKGDIAEGYSVSREKKESFPLTVTSAQKNPTAFYLCASSPFAGPYGYTFGSGTRLTVV.

This chain joins TRBV6-5 and TRBJ1-2; 7 positions match TRBD1. Germline-derived CDR1 and CDR2 are MNHEY and SVGAGI. The CDR3 runs to 15 residues. After removal of 5 bases from V and 4 bases from J, the junction contained 10 bases not matched to a gene. CDR3 sequence: CASSQQGEEPYGYTF. CDR3 DNA sequence: TGTGCCAGCAGTCAGCAGGGGGAAGAACCCTATGGCTACACCTTC.

The chain is built from TRBV13 and TRBJ1-1; possibly TRBD1 for D (6 bases). There are 15 residues in the CDR3. Germline lookup yields CDR1 PRHDT and CDR2 FYEKMQ (reference sequence). Trimming took 7 bases from V and 0 from J, leaving 15 bases between them. The CDR3 DNA follows: TGTGCCAGCAAACAGGGTTTCGCACTGAACACTGAAGCTTTCTTT. It yields the protein CASKQGFALNTEAFF.

This clone was counted a few times. This sequence joins TRBV7-9 and TRBJ1-2; 11 bases are shared with TRBD1. The germline V gene encodes CDR1 SEHNR and CDR2 FQNEAQ (reference sequence). There are 17 residues in the CDR3. V lost 1 base, J lost 2 bases, and 6 bases stayed unmatched. The CDR3 coding sequence is TGTGCCAGCAGCTTAGTGACCGGACAGGGGGCGAACTATGGCTACACCTTC. Protein product: CASSLVTGQGANYGYTF.

The chain joins TRBV7-2 to TRBJ2-2; 11 bases match TRBD2. Trimming at V came to 1 base and at J to 2 bases, leaving 3 bases not matched to a gene. Germline V gives CDR1 SGHTA, CDR2 FQGNSA. The length of the CDR3 is 17 residues. The CDR3 sequence: CASSLDGTSGNTGELFF. CDR3 DNA sequence: TGTGCCAGCAGCTTAGATGGGACTAGCGGAAACACCGGGGAGCTGTTTTTT.

This chain joins TRBV11-3 and TRBJ2-1, with 8 bases lining up with TRBD2. CDR3 size: 17 residues. Germline values: CDR1 SGHNT, CDR2 YENEEA. The junction had 11 bases not matched to a gene; V was cut back by 1 base and J by 6 bases. Here the CDR3 reads CASSLAGVAGSFNEQFF. The CDR3, as DNA: TGTGCCAGCAGCTTAGCTGGGGTAGCGGGGAGCTTCAATGAGCAGTTCTTC.

On this clone itself: At one end, the junction sequence differs from germline, possibly due to a read error. This chain uses TRBV7-7 with TRBJ2-7, with a possible D match to TRBD1 (6 bases). The CDR3 has 17 residues. Germline assignment: CDR1 SSHAT and CDR2 FNYEAQ (reference sequence). The CDR3: CASSLLDAGQGLHEQYF. Written as DNA, the CDR3 is TGTGCTAGCAGCTTATTGGACGCTGGGCAGGGGCTCCACGAGCAGTACTTC.

V gene TRBV18 combines with J gene TRBJ1-6; TRBD1 aligns across 10 bases. This CDR3 has 15 residues. From germline, CDR1 is KGHSH and CDR2 LQKENI. Trimming took 0 bases from V and 10 from J; bases not matched to a gene: 3. This chain's CDR3 is CASSPPGTGDSPLHF. In DNA, the CDR3 is TGTGCCAGCTCACCACCCGGGACAGGGGACTCACCCCTCCACTTT.

This clone was seen only once. The J gene is TRBJ2-7, the V gene TRBV5-1; TRBD1 matches 8 bases. V was pared by 0 bases and J by 3 bases, with 2 bases of the junction left unmatched. Germline values: CDR1 SGHRS, CDR2 YFSETQ. The length of the CDR3 is 14 residues. For the CDR3, the DNA is TGCGCCAGCAGCTTGGGTGACAGGGGCTACGAGCAGTACTTC. Translating gives CASSLGDRGYEQYF. Looking up the rest from reference TRBV5-1 and TRBJ2-7 gives the full variable domain: KAGVTQTPRYLIKTRGQQVTLSCSPISGHRSVSWYQQTPGQGLQFLFEYFSETQRNKGNFPGRFSGRQFSNSRSEMNVSTLELGDSALYLCASSLGDRGYEQYFGPGTRLTVT.

On this clone: Distinct nucleotide sequences in the sample also encode this CDR3. This chain joins TRBV6-5 and TRBJ1-4; D is uncertain. The CDR3 is 11 amino acids. Trimming removed 4 bases from V and 8 bases from J, with 5 bases in between. Germline assignment: CDR1 MNHEY and CDR2 SVGAGI. The CDR3 DNA reads TGTGCCAGCAGTTCTGGCGAAAAACTGTTTTTT. Its protein product is CASSSGEKLFF.

This chain uses TRBV5-4 with TRBJ1-6; D unresolved. V lost 2 bases and J lost 2, with 8 bases in between. The V gene's germline CDR1 is SGHNT and CDR2 YYREEE (reference sequence). The CDR3 consists of 15 residues. For the CDR3, the DNA is TGTGCCAGCAGCTTAAACAGCCCCTATAATTCACCCCTCCACTTT. Translation gives CASSLNSPYNSPLHF. The full variable domain, rest sourced from reference TRBV5-4 and TRBJ1-6, is ETGVTQSPTHLIKTRGQQVTLRCSSQSGHNTVSWYQQALGQGPQFIFQYYREEENGRGNFPPRFSGLQFPNYSSELNVNALELDDSALYLCASSLNSPYNSPLHFGNGTRLTVT.

The chain couples TRBV24-1 to TRBJ2-1; a weak D match, TRBD2 (6 bases). The CDR3 is 17 residues long. Between the trimmed V and J ends, which lost 3 bases and 0 bases, there was a span of 14 bases. CDR1 is KGHDR and CDR2 is SFDVKD in the germline V gene. The CDR3 sequence: CATSDSGLSGSYNEQFF. CDR3 bases: TGTGCCACCAGTGATAGCGGACTATCAGGCTCCTACAATGAGCAGTTCTTC.

V and J are TRBV5-4 and TRBJ1-1, with D unclear. The CDR3 consists of 13 residues. The germline CDR1 and CDR2 sequences are SGHNT and YYREEE (reference sequence). Trimming stripped 2 bases from V and 1 base from J, with 6 bases between. CDR3: CASSFYGNTEAFF. CDR3 bases: TGTGCCAGCAGCTTTTACGGGAACACTGAAGCTTTCTTT.